Below are 28 T cell receptor beta chains sequenced from a single sample in a study of cytomegalovirus exposure and HLA in healthy donors (TCRdb year 2017). The library was produced with the immunoSEQ multiplex PCR assay. A mixture of 60 forward primers for TCR Vbeta segments and 13 reverse primers for TCR Jbeta segments was used in the multiplex PCR. TCRdb's version of the immuneACCESS table is confined to in-frame rearrangements and falls short of the full clone set. An unresolved V gene accounts for under half of the shortfall where checked; the remainder is of unknown origin. The table for this sample lists about 52,000 clones; about three quarters of them were counted only once. The ten largest clones add up to roughly 2.9% of the sample. Sequencing was carried out using PBMCs. All receptors derive from a man aged 18 to 30 in good health and CMV-seronegative.

This clone was seen only once. The chain combines TRBV29-1 with TRBJ1-2; D might be TRBD1 (5 bases). CDR3 length: 13 amino acids. Germline V gives CDR1 SQVTM, CDR2 ANQGSEA. V was cut by 2 bases and J by 7 bases, with 14 bases left in between. The CDR3 here is CSVEIGGGLGYTF. The DNA for the CDR3 is TGCAGCGTTGAAATTGGGGGGGGACTTGGCTACACCTTC.

The chain has TRBV13 and TRBJ1-1; D is unclear. Per the germline V gene, CDR1 is PRHDT and CDR2 is FYEKMQ (reference sequence). The CDR3 is 14 amino acids. The germline V and J ends were trimmed by 0 bases and 1 base, with 6 bases remaining between them. For the CDR3, the DNA is TGTGCCAGCAGCTTAGGGGTTAGGAACACTGAAGCTTTCTTT. Encoded protein: CASSLGVRNTEAFF. The variable domain in full, with the rest retrieved from reference TRBV13 and TRBJ1-1, is AAGVIQSPRHLIKEKRETATLKCYPIPRHDTVYWYQQGPGQDPQFLISFYEKMQSDKGSIPDRFSAQQFSDYHSELNMSSLELGDSALYFCASSLGVRNTEAFFGQGTRLTVV.

This clone was seen a few times. This chain uses TRBV28 with TRBJ2-5, with 10 nucleotides matching TRBD2. Germline V gene lookup returns CDR1 MDHEN and CDR2 SYDVKM. V was pared by 2 bases and J by 4 bases, with 25 bases of the junction left unmatched. This CDR3 has 22 residues. CDR3: CASSLQRGGRASGSGSGETQYF. Here the CDR3 DNA reads TGTGCCAGCAGTTTACAACGAGGAGGTCGGGCTAGCGGGAGTGGATCGGGAGAGACCCAGTACTTC. Together with reference TRBV28 and TRBJ2-5, the CDR3 gives the full variable domain: DVKVTQSSRYLVKRTGEKVFLECVQDMDHENMFWYRQDPGLGLRLIYFSYDVKMKEKGDIPEGYSVSREKKERFSLILESASTNQTSMYLCASSLQRGGRASGSGSGETQYFGPGTRLLVL.

In DNA form, the CDR3 reads TGCAGCGTCAACAGGGCCGATGAGCAGTTCTTC. It yields the protein CSVNRADEQFF. J is TRBJ2-1 and V is TRBV29-1; TRBD1 might be the D (6 bases). CDR3 size: 11 residues. Trimming removed 6 bases at V and 8 bases at J, with 11 bases between. Looked up from germline, CDR1 is SQVTM and CDR2 is ANQGSEA.

The rearrangement joins TRBV5-6 to TRBJ1-6; D possibly corresponds to TRBD1 (5 bases). The CDR3 is 13 amino acids. V was trimmed by 2 bases and J by 8 bases, leaving 8 bases between them. Germline loops: CDR1 SGHDT, CDR2 YYEEEE. Written as DNA, the CDR3 is TGTGCCAGCAGCTTAAGGGGCTATTCACCCCTCCACTTT. This encodes CASSLRGYSPLHF.

The gene calls are TRBV4-3 and TRBJ2-6; 7 bases align to TRBD1. With V trimmed by 0 bases and J by 0 bases, 5 bases remained unmatched. Per the germline V gene, CDR1 is LGHNA and CDR2 is YSLEER. This CDR3 is 18 amino acids long. CDR3 residues: CASSQDTGVISGANVLTF. CDR3 coding DNA: TGCGCCAGCAGCCAAGATACAGGGGTAATCTCTGGGGCCAACGTCCTGACTTTC.

CDR3 protein: CASSQDTSGRTGYEQYF. CDR3 sequence (DNA): TGCGCCAGCAGCCAAGATACTAGCGGGAGGACCGGCTACGAGCAGTACTTC. The chain recombines TRBV4-3 with TRBJ2-7; 12 bases are a match to TRBD2. Germline V gene sequence: CDR1 LGHNA, CDR2 YSLEER. Trimming took 0 bases from V and 3 from J; bases not matched to a gene: 6. The CDR3 totals 17 residues.

The chain uses TRBV5-4 and TRBJ2-5, with TRBD2 identical over 15 bases. The germline gives CDR1 SGHNT, CDR2 YYREEE (reference sequence). Trimming at V came to 0 bases and at J to 5 bases, leaving 5 bases not matched to a gene. This CDR3 comprises 17 residues. The CDR3 sequence: CASSLGTSGRAGETQYF. The CDR3 DNA reads as TGTGCCAGCAGCTTGGGGACTAGCGGGAGGGCCGGGGAGACCCAGTACTTC.

The chain is built from TRBV4-1 and TRBJ1-1; D perhaps matches TRBD1 (5 bases). Germline CDR1 and CDR2: MGHRA and YSYEKL. The CDR3 totals 12 residues. V lost 4 bases, J lost 11 bases, and 14 bases lay in between. CDR3 sequence (DNA): TGCGCCAGCAGCCGCCCGGGGGAGGGGGCTTTCTTT. Its translation: CASSRPGEGAFF.

V and J are TRBV7-2 and TRBJ2-6; D is possibly TRBD1 (5 bases). This CDR3 is built from 15 residues. Germline values: CDR1 SGHTA, CDR2 FQGNSA. V was shortened by 3 bases and J by 1 base, with 7 bases between the two germline ends. For the CDR3, the DNA is TGTGCCAGCAGCTTTCAGGGATCTGGGGCCAACGTCCTGACTTTC. Protein: CASSFQGSGANVLTF.

The chain joins TRBV7-9 to TRBJ2-1; 8 bases fit TRBD1. From germline, CDR1 is SEHNR and CDR2 FQNEAQ (reference sequence). V trimming: 5 bases; J trimming: 2 bases; junction bases outside the gene matches: 5. CDR3 length: 15 amino acids. Here the CDR3 DNA reads TGTGCCAGCAGCCTAGGGGACAGGACCTACAATGAGCAGTTCTTC. Its protein product is CASSLGDRTYNEQFF.

About this clone itself: Other nucleotide sequences in the sample specify the same CDR3. This chain links TRBV28 with TRBJ1-2; TRBD1 is a possible D gene (6 bases). The CDR3 has 14 amino acids. In germline, CDR1 is MDHEN, CDR2 SYDVKM. V was clipped by 2 bases and J by 4 bases, with 11 bases between them. As DNA, the CDR3 is TGTGCCAGCAGTTTACGAGACAGGTTCTATGGCTACACCTTC. Translated, it gives CASSLRDRFYGYTF.

The genes are TRBV28 and TRBJ2-6; unclear D gene. Trimming removed 6 bases at V and 3 bases at J, with 3 bases between. CDR3 length: 12 residues. Germline-derived CDR1 and CDR2 are MDHEN and SYDVKM. CDR3 bases: TGTGCCAGCAGCGGTGGGGCCAACGTCCTGACTTTC. Its translation is CASSGGANVLTF.

The gene calls are TRBV10-3 and TRBJ1-2, with D uncertain. The CDR3 has 15 amino acids. The germline CDR1 and CDR2 sequences are ENHRY and SYGVKD. The V and J ends lost 3 bases and 4 bases respectively, with 15 bases between them. CDR3 protein: CAISDSQAMVYGYTF. The CDR3, as DNA: TGTGCCATCAGTGACTCCCAGGCGATGGTCTATGGCTACACCTTC.

This clone was observed a handful of times. This sequence joins TRBV7-9 and TRBJ1-1, with D unclear. Germline V gene sequence: CDR1 SEHNR, CDR2 FQNEAQ (reference sequence). Trimming took 5 bases from V and 0 from J, leaving 13 bases between them. The CDR3 runs to 15 residues. The CDR3 protein is CASSPVQTMNTEAFF. Written as DNA, the CDR3 is TGTGCCAGCAGCCCCGTACAAACGATGAACACTGAAGCTTTCTTT.

The genes are TRBV7-9 and TRBJ2-2, with 9 bases aligning to TRBD1. CDR1 SEHNR and CDR2 FQNEAQ come from the germline V gene (reference sequence). Unmatched junction bases numbered 6, after V lost 6 bases and J lost 1 base. CDR3 size: 16 residues. The CDR3 loop reads CASRYPGQGNTGELFF. The DNA for the CDR3 is TGTGCCAGCAGGTATCCGGGACAGGGGAACACCGGGGAGCTGTTTTTT.

The V and J genes are TRBV5-6 and TRBJ1-6, with TRBD1 as a possible D gene (5 bases). Germline V gives CDR1 SGHDT, CDR2 YYEEEE. The ends were cut back, 1 base at V and 10 bases at J, with 12 bases in the middle. CDR3 length: 14 residues. The CDR3: CASSLWGGGSPLHF. In DNA, the CDR3 is TGTGCCAGCAGCTTGTGGGGGGGAGGATCACCCCTCCACTTT.

This clone was counted once. The rearrangement joins TRBV6-5 to TRBJ2-7; D perhaps matches TRBD1 (6 bases). The V gene lost 10 bases and the J gene lost 4 bases, with 11 bases spanning the gap. This CDR3 contains 11 residues. Germline V gene data show CDR1 as MNHEY and CDR2 as SVGAGI. CDR3 in DNA: TGTGCCACCAGCCAGGGGTACGAGCAGTACTTC. Protein product: CATSQGYEQYF.

The genes are TRBV4-1 and TRBJ1-2, with D possibly being TRBD1 (5 bases). Germline V gene data show CDR1 as MGHRA and CDR2 as YSYEKL. The CDR3 is made up of 19 amino acids. Trimming took 0 bases from V and 2 from J, leaving 22 bases between them. DNA for the CDR3: TGCGCCAGCAGCCAAGATCGGGGGACTGTTCAGGGATGGAACTATGGCTACACCTTC. Protein product: CASSQDRGTVQGWNYGYTF.

This sequence joins TRBV2 and TRBJ2-2; D is possibly TRBD2 (5 bases). Germline-derived CDR1 and CDR2 are SNHLY and FYNNEI. Trimming left V 6 bases short and J 1 base short, with 15 bases between. This CDR3 is built from 16 residues. The CDR3 spells CASREEALGNTGELFF. DNA for the CDR3: TGTGCCAGCAGGGAGGAGGCTTTGGGGAACACCGGGGAGCTGTTTTTT.

The chain joins TRBV6-5 to TRBJ1-4; D uncertain. Looked up from germline, CDR1 is MNHEY and CDR2 is SVGAGI. Trimming took off 1 base at V and 8 bases at J, with 8 bases between the two ends. The CDR3 contains 13 residues. As DNA, the CDR3 is TGTGCCAGCAGTTACTTCACTCGAGAAAAACTGTTTTTT. This encodes CASSYFTREKLFF.

This chain uses TRBV28 with TRBJ1-2, with D maybe TRBD1 (6 bases). The ends were cut back, 6 bases at V and 8 bases at J, with 22 bases in the middle. The CDR3 loop spans 15 amino acids. CDR1 and CDR2 from the germline V gene are MDHEN and SYDVKM. For the CDR3, the DNA is TGTGCCAGCAGCCCATCAGGGGATTTGGCATGGGGCTACACCTTC. This encodes CASSPSGDLAWGYTF.

The sample holds a few counts of this clone. This chain links TRBV30 with TRBJ1-6, with D perhaps TRBD1 (6 bases). CDR1 and CDR2 from the germline V gene are GTSNPN and SVGIG (reference sequence). This CDR3 region has 16 residues. CDR3 DNA sequence: TGTGCATTAAAACAGGGTCGGGGCTCCTATAATTCACCCCTCCACTTT. It codes for CALKQGRGSYNSPLHF.

Here the CDR3 DNA reads TGTGCCAGCAGCCAGTCAGTCGGGACTGAAGCTTTCTTT. Translating it yields CASSQSVGTEAFF. The rearrangement joins TRBV9 to TRBJ1-1; D gene ambiguous. Trimming shortened V by 4 bases and J by 5 bases, and 12 bases separated the two germline ends. CDR1 and CDR2 from the germline V gene are SGDLS and YYNGEE. The CDR3 runs to 13 residues.

The CDR3 DNA follows: TGTGCCAGCAGCTCCTGGACAGGGGGCGTTTATGGCTACACCTTC. Its protein is CASSSWTGGVYGYTF. The chain combines TRBV5-4 with TRBJ1-2; TRBD1 matches at 11 bases. CDR1 is SGHNT and CDR2 is YYREEE in the germline V gene (reference sequence). Trimming removed 3 bases from V and 5 bases from J; junction bases left unmatched: 6. CDR3 size: 15 residues. The variable domain in full, completed from reference TRBV5-4 and TRBJ1-2, reads ETGVTQSPTHLIKTRGQQVTLRCSSQSGHNTVSWYQQALGQGPQFIFQYYREEENGRGNFPPRFSGLQFPNYSSELNVNALELDDSALYLCASSSWTGGVYGYTFGSGTRLTVV.

This clone has only a few counts. The chain joins TRBV15 to TRBJ2-1; 14 nucleotides agree with TRBD2. The CDR3 extends over 16 amino acids. With V trimmed by 0 bases and J by 12 bases, 7 bases remained unmatched. Germline V gene sequence: CDR1 LNHNV, CDR2 YYDKDF (reference sequence). CDR3 coding DNA: TGTGCCACCAGCAGAGATGGGGGACTAGCGGGAGTCACGCAGTTCTTC. Translation gives CATSRDGGLAGVTQFF.

This clone has only one observation. This rearrangement joins TRBV6-5 to TRBJ2-7; D is possibly TRBD1 (6 bases). This CDR3 is built from 11 residues. Germline V gives CDR1 MNHEY, CDR2 SVGAGI. V was pared by 9 bases and J by 7 bases, with 13 bases between. The CDR3, as DNA: TGTGCCAGTGGACAAGGGACAGAGCAGTACTTC. Its protein is CASGQGTEQYF.

This chain uses TRBV7-2 with TRBJ1-2, with D perhaps TRBD1 (6 bases). Deletions cut 2 bases from V and 4 bases from J, with 14 bases between. The CDR3 is 15 residues long. CDR1 and CDR2 from the germline V gene are SGHTA and FQGNSA. The CDR3 sequence is CASSLNGGPSYGYTF. CDR3 bases: TGTGCCAGCAGCTTAAATGGGGGCCCTTCCTATGGCTACACCTTC.